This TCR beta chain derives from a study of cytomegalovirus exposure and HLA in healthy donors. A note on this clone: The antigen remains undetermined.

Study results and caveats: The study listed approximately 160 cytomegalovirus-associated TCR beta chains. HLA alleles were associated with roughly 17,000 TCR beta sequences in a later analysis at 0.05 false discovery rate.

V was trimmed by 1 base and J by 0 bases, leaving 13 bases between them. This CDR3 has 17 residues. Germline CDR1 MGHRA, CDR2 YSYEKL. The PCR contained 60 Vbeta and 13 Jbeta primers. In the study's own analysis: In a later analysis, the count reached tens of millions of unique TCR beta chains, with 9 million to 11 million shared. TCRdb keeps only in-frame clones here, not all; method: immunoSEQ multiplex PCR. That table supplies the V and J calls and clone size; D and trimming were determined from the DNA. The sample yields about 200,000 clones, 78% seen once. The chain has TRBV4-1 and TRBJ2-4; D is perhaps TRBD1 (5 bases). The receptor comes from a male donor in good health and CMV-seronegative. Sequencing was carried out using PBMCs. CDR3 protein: CASSQVGAAEAKNIQYF. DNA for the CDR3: TGCGCCAGCAGCCAAGTTGGGGCTGCAGAAGCCAAAAACATTCAGTACTTC.